A selection of T cell receptor beta chains follows, all from one sample in a study of identical twins' blood T cells. TCRdb itself ran the 5' RACE reads through MiXCR, one entry per CDR3 protein. The sample holds a few hundred thousand distinct CDR3 sequences, 28% seen once. Specimen: PBMCs. The receptors here all came from a woman aged 18 to 55 in good health. CDR3s include the opening cysteine and the closing phenylalanine or tryptophan. The D gene is left open where the match is weak. Size values are once, few and many counts, or a class for expanded clones, and some rows have none.

TRBJ1-5 | TRBV3-1 | NA | NA | 16 | CASSQDTPYSNQPQHF | TGTGCCAGCAGCCAAGATACACCTTATAGCAATCAGCCCCAGCATTTT
TRBJ2-3 | TRBV5-1 | many | NA | 12 | CASSLEGDTQYF | TGCGCCAGCAGCTTGGAGGGTGATACGCAGTATTTT
TRBJ2-7 | TRBV7-9 | few | NA | 11 | CASSFGDRAYF | TGTGCCAGCAGCTTCGGTGATCGGGCGTACTTC
TRBJ2-1 | TRBV2 | NA | NA | 13 | CASSENAGNEQFF | TGTGCCAGCAGTGAAAATGCGGGGAATGAGCAGTTCTTC
TRBJ2-2 | TRBV25-1 | NA | NA | 14 | CASSAPSSFGEPFF | TGTGCCAGCAGTGCCCCGTCGAGTTTCGGGGAGCCGTTTTTT
TRBJ1-5 | TRBV2 | many | NA | 14 | CASRGDPSNQPQHF | TGTGCCAGCAGGGGGGACCCCAGCAATCAGCCCCAGCATTTT
TRBJ1-6 | TRBV12-3/TRBV12-4 | NA | NA | 12 | CATGAGNSPLHF | TGTGCCACCGGGGCGGGAAATTCACCCCTCCACTTT
TRBJ2-1 | TRBV6-2/TRBV6-3 | few | TRBD2 | 15 | CASRALAGDLNEQFF | TGTGCCAGCAGGGCACTAGCGGGAGACCTCAATGAGCAGTTCTTC
TRBJ1-2 | TRBV14 | NA | NA | 13 | CASSKDMSVGYTF | TGTGCCAGCAGCAAGGACATGAGCGTTGGCTACACCTTC
TRBJ2-3 | TRBV12-3/TRBV12-4 | NA | NA | 12 | CASTSRTDTQYF | TGTGCCAGCACATCCCGCACAGATACGCAGTATTTT